Shown below are 23 T cell receptor beta chains from a single sample sequenced in a study of T cell responses to AZD1222 COVID-19 vaccine. Clones were read by immunoSEQ multiplex PCR, and TCRdb kept only the in-frame ones, dropping some. Among 110,000 to 150,000 clones listed, over 75% were seen once. The sample was peripheral blood, taken on day 0 of AZD1222 vaccination. These receptors came from an adult in good health.

The chain uses TRBV7-9 and TRBJ2-3; 10 bases are a match to TRBD2. With 1 base clipped from V and 7 bases from J, the junction kept 8 bases outside the gene matches. This CDR3 has 16 residues. Germline-derived CDR1 and CDR2 are SEHNR and FQNEAQ (reference sequence). The CDR3 here is CASSLEGTSAAYTQYF. CDR3 DNA: TGTGCCAGCAGCTTAGAGGGGACTAGCGCTGCCTATACGCAGTATTTT.

This chain joins TRBV6-5 and TRBJ2-1; D unclear. This CDR3 has 12 amino acids. The germline gives CDR1 MNHEY, CDR2 SVGAGI. V gave up 5 bases and J gave up 7 bases, with 9 bases separating them. CDR3: CASSRNGNEQFF. The CDR3 region has the DNA TGTGCCAGCAGTCGGAACGGGAATGAGCAGTTCTTC.

The V call is TRBV20-1, the J call TRBJ1-2, with D unclear. The CDR3 contains 11 residues. Germline CDR1 and CDR2: DFQATT and SNEGSKA (reference sequence). Trimming took off 4 bases at V and 0 bases at J, with 3 bases between the two ends. This CDR3 is CSATTNYGYTF. The CDR3 DNA reads as TGCAGTGCTACAACTAACTATGGCTACACCTTC.

The V call is TRBV28, the J call TRBJ2-1, with D perhaps TRBD1 or TRBD2 (7 bases each). V lost 6 bases and J lost 3, with 12 bases in between. CDR1 MDHEN and CDR2 SYDVKM come from the germline V gene. The CDR3 is 14 amino acids. This CDR3 is CASRGGGRYNEQFF. The CDR3, as DNA: TGTGCCAGCAGGGGAGGGGGCCGCTACAATGAGCAGTTCTTC.

This chain links TRBV10-1 with TRBJ2-6; D is unresolved. V lost 0 bases, J lost 1 base, and 4 bases lay in between. CDR3 length equals 15 residues. Germline values: CDR1 WNHNN, CDR2 SYGVQD (reference sequence). This CDR3 is CASSESGSGANVLTF. CDR3 sequence (DNA): TGCGCCAGCAGTGAGTCAGGTTCTGGGGCCAACGTCCTGACTTTC.

The chain recombines TRBV5-1 with TRBJ2-3, with 9 bases identical to TRBD2. Trimming took 0 bases from V and 0 from J; bases not matched to a gene: 2. Germline V gene data show CDR1 as SGHRS and CDR2 as YFSETQ. The CDR3 loop spans 16 amino acids. The CDR3 DNA follows: TGCGCCAGCAGCTTGGCTAGCGGGGTTAGCACAGATACGCAGTATTTT. Residues: CASSLASGVSTDTQYF. Together with reference TRBV5-1 and TRBJ2-3, the CDR3 gives the full variable domain: KAGVTQTPRYLIKTRGQQVTLSCSPISGHRSVSWYQQTPGQGLQFLFEYFSETQRNKGNFPGRFSGRQFSNSRSEMNVSTLELGDSALYLCASSLASGVSTDTQYFGPGTRLTVL.

The table lists this clone with a count of one. This chain joins TRBV5-1 and TRBJ2-3; 12 bases agree with TRBD2. The CDR3 is 18 residues long. V lost 4 bases, J lost 0 bases, and 9 bases stayed unmatched. Germline values: CDR1 SGHRS, CDR2 YFSETQ. This CDR3 is CASSRTSGTSKSTDTQYF. The CDR3, as DNA: TGCGCCAGCAGCCGGACTAGCGGGACTTCTAAGAGCACAGATACGCAGTATTTT.

The chain joins TRBV6-6 to TRBJ2-3; 8 bases are a match to TRBD2. Germline trimming cut 9 bases from V and 4 bases from J; bases unmatched to any gene: 9. CDR3 length: 14 amino acids. The V gene's germline CDR1 is MNHNY and CDR2 SVGAGI (reference sequence). CDR3 amino acids: CASKRGNLPDTQYF. In DNA form, the CDR3 reads TGTGCCAGTAAGCGGGGGAACTTACCAGATACGCAGTATTTT.

The CDR3 reads CASSLTSGNNEQFF. CDR3 sequence (DNA): TGCGCCAGCAGCTTAACTAGCGGTAACAATGAGCAGTTCTTC. The chain uses TRBV5-1 and TRBJ2-1, with 8 bases fitting TRBD2. The germline V gene encodes CDR1 SGHRS and CDR2 YFSETQ. CDR3 length: 14 residues. The V segment lost 2 bases and the J segment 5 bases; nucleotides outside the gene matches: 3.

The chain is built from TRBV19 and TRBJ2-2; 13 bases align to TRBD2. Germline CDR1 reads LNHDA; CDR2 reads SQIVND (reference sequence). The CDR3 loop spans 16 amino acids. V trimming: 1 base; J trimming: 4 bases; junction bases outside the gene matches: 0. In DNA, the CDR3 is TGTGCCAGTAGTATAGGGACTAGCGGGAGCACCGGGGAGCTGTTTTTT. Translating it yields CASSIGTSGSTGELFF.

This clone was observed a handful of times. The genes are TRBV7-2 and TRBJ1-6; maybe TRBD1 (6 bases). V lost 1 base to trimming and J lost 7 bases, with 11 bases between them. Germline V lookup: CDR1 SGHTA, CDR2 FQGNSA. The CDR3 spans 15 residues. The CDR3 sequence: CASSLEGVGNSPLHF. The DNA for the CDR3 is TGTGCCAGCAGCTTAGAGGGGGTGGGGAATTCACCCCTCCACTTT. Full variable domain (remainder filled in from reference TRBV7-2 and TRBJ1-6): GAGVSQSPSNKVTEKGKDVELRCDPISGHTALYWYRQSLGQGLEFLIYFQGNSAPDKSGLPSDRFSAERTGGSVSTLTIQRTQQEDSAVYLCASSLEGVGNSPLHFGNGTRLTVT.

This clone has a single count. The V call is TRBV7-8, the J call TRBJ2-7; the D gene is possibly TRBD1 (5 bases). This CDR3 contains 16 residues. The ends were cut back, 2 bases at V and 1 base at J, with 15 bases in the middle. Per the germline V gene, CDR1 is SGHVS and CDR2 is FQNEAQ. The CDR3 coding sequence is TGTGCCAGCAGCTTACTCCATGGACATCAGTCCTACGAGCAGTACTTC. Translating it yields CASSLLHGHQSYEQYF.

V gene TRBV2 combines with J gene TRBJ2-1; the D call may be TRBD1 or TRBD2 (6 bases each). Between the trimmed V and J ends, which lost 6 bases and 4 bases, there was a span of 10 bases. The germline gives CDR1 SNHLY, CDR2 FYNNEI. The CDR3 consists of 13 residues. In nucleotides, the CDR3 is TGTGCCAGCAGCGGGGGCCTATACAATGAGCAGTTCTTC. Amino acids: CASSGGLYNEQFF.

The chain uses TRBV5-5 and TRBJ2-6; D uncertain. The germline V gene encodes CDR1 SGHKS and CDR2 YYEKEE (reference sequence). This CDR3 contains 15 residues. V shed 1 base and J shed 0 bases, with 5 bases lying between them. The CDR3 DNA is TGTGCCAGCAGCTTGCTTTTCTCTGGGGCCAACGTCCTGACTTTC. Translation: CASSLLFSGANVLTF.

The CDR3 bases are TGTGCCAGCACAATTACCGGGCCCTCCTATAATTCACCCCTCCACTTT. As protein: CASTITGPSYNSPLHF. This rearrangement joins TRBV27 to TRBJ1-6; D is ambiguous. The CDR3 is made up of 16 amino acids. V lost 7 bases and J 0 bases, leaving 13 bases between the germline ends. CDR1 and CDR2 from the germline V gene are MNHEY and SMNVEV (reference sequence).

This chain uses TRBV6-4 with TRBJ2-1, with D possibly being TRBD2 (6 bases). This CDR3 spans 13 amino acids. Germline assignment: CDR1 MRHNA and CDR2 SNTAGT. V lost 0 bases, J lost 10 bases, and 10 bases lay in between. CDR3 sequence: CASSDSRLGEQFF. In DNA form, the CDR3 reads TGTGCCAGCAGTGACTCCCGACTAGGCGAGCAGTTCTTC.

This clone showed up just once. This sequence joins TRBV9 and TRBJ1-5, with D perhaps matching TRBD1 (5 bases). In germline, CDR1 is SGDLS, CDR2 YYNGEE. The CDR3 covers 14 residues. The ends were cut back, 0 bases at V and 5 bases at J, with 9 bases in the middle. CDR3: CASSVVWGHQPQHF. DNA of the CDR3: TGTGCCAGCAGCGTAGTATGGGGACATCAGCCCCAGCATTTT.

The rearrangement joins TRBV27 to TRBJ2-1; 12 bases are a match to TRBD1. Looked up from germline, CDR1 is MNHEY and CDR2 is SMNVEV (reference sequence). The V and J ends lost 6 bases and 7 bases, in that order; junction bases with no gene match: 10. This CDR3 spans 16 amino acids. CDR3 in DNA: TGTGCCAGCAGAAATCCAGGGACAGGGGGCTTGAATGAGCAGTTCTTC. Amino acids: CASRNPGTGGLNEQFF.

The CDR3 DNA follows: TGTGCCAGCAGTTATATAGGGGCAGGGCGGTCCCTTGCAACTAATGAAAAACTGTTTTTT. Protein product: CASSYIGAGRSLATNEKLFF. The J gene is TRBJ1-4, the V gene TRBV28; possibly TRBD1 for D (5 bases). Germline loops: CDR1 MDHEN, CDR2 SYDVKM. With 4 bases removed from V and 0 bases from J, the gap between germline ends came to 24 bases. The CDR3 runs to 20 residues.

The rearrangement links TRBV2 to TRBJ1-1; the D gene is possibly TRBD1 (5 bases). CDR3 length: 13 residues. The V gene lost 10 bases and the J gene lost 3 bases, with 15 bases spanning the gap. CDR1 and CDR2 (germline): SNHLY, FYNNEI. The CDR3 DNA is TGTGCCACCAACCCAGGGAGCTACACTGAAGCTTTCTTT. Residues: CATNPGSYTEAFF.

This chain links TRBV3-1 (or the pseudogene TRBV3-2) with TRBJ1-5, with D uncertain. V lost 5 bases and J 1 base, leaving 12 bases between the germline ends. Germline CDR1 reads LGHDT; CDR2 reads YNNKEL (reference sequence). The CDR3 spans 15 residues. Here the CDR3 DNA reads TGTGCCAGCAGCAACGGAACCGCAAGCAATCAGCCCCAGCATTTT. Its protein is CASSNGTASNQPQHF.

CDR3 nucleotides: TGTGCCAGCAGCTTAGAGTGGGGCCGCGCCCCAACTAACTATGGCTACACCTTC. It is translated as CASSLEWGRAPTNYGYTF. The chain combines TRBV11-2 with TRBJ1-2, with D tentatively TRBD1 (5 bases). V shed 0 bases and J shed 0 bases, with 17 bases lying between them. This CDR3 has 18 amino acids. Germline V lookup: CDR1 SGHAT, CDR2 FQNNGV.

This chain uses TRBV15 with TRBJ1-6; D is ambiguous. In germline, CDR1 is LNHNV, CDR2 YYDKDF (reference sequence). Trimming took off 0 bases at V and 7 bases at J, with 10 bases between the two ends. This CDR3 spans 15 amino acids. Here the CDR3 reads CATSRDKGNNSPLHF. Written as DNA, the CDR3 is TGTGCCACCAGCAGAGATAAGGGTAACAATTCACCCCTCCACTTT.